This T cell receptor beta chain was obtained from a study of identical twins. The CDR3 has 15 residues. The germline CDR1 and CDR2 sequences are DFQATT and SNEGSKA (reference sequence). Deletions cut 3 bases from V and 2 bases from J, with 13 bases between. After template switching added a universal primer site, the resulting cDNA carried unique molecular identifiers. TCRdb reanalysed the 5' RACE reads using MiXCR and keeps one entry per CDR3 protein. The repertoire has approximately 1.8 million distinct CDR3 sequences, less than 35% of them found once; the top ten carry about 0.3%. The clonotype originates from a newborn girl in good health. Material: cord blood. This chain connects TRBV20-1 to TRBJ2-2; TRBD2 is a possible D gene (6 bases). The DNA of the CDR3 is TGCAGTGCTAGGGACGGGAGCCATAACACCGGGGAGCTGTTTTTT. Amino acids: CSARDGSHNTGELFF.